This record covers a single T cell receptor (beta chain). Its antigen is still unknown. The ends were cut back, 6 bases at V and 1 base at J, with 13 bases in the middle. CDR1 and CDR2 (germline): MNHEY, SMNVEV (reference sequence). The CDR3 runs 15 residues. These data are taken from a study of CD8 T cells in Susac syndrome. The control participants were healthy donors, and these controls were matched with respect to both age and sex. An amount of RNA that ranged from roughly 0.5 to 1 ug was reverse transcribed with random hexamers. The method of amplification for TCR beta CDR3 was immunoSEQ multiplex PCR, covering 54 Vbeta and 13 Jbeta. TCRdb processed the immunoSEQ multiplex PCR reads anew with MiXCR; each CDR3 protein has one entry. The sample records about 200,000 distinct CDR3 sequences, 80% to 95% being singletons. Study-level results: Individuals included in the TCR sequencing and HLA analysis were acknowledged by the study to be relatively few in number.

The TCR was taken from a human donor in good health. The V and J genes are TRBV27 and TRBJ1-5; no reliable D call. Source material: CD4+ T cells from PBMCs. The DNA of the CDR3 is TGTGCCAGCAGCCCGGTACTGGGGAGCAATCAGCCCCAGCATTTT. Translation: CASSPVLGSNQPQHF.